In this sample, the clone carrying this T cell receptor (delta chain) turned up once. The target antigen is unknown. A read error is the likely source, as a far larger clone sits one nucleotide away. Different DNA sequences within this sample yield the same CDR3. The data derive from a study of gammadelta T cells in human blood. Whole-study findings and limits: Microbial exposure appeared to drive polyclonal γδ T cell expansion after birth.

Germline CDR1 reads GEAIGNYY; CDR2 reads EKD. This CDR3 comprises 15 residues. TCRdb made new clone calls on the RT-PCR reads using CATT. The sample lists hundreds of delta-chain clones, 53% occurring once. The material sequenced was Vgamma9Vdelta2 gamma-delta T cells from infant blood. This chain uses TRDV2 with TRDJ2, with 8 nucleotides matching TRDD3. This receptor was identified in a human donor. The CDR3 loop reads CACDTVGDLTAQLFF. CDR3 nucleotides: TGTGCCTGTGACACCGTGGGGGATTTGACCGCACAACTCTTCTTT.